The TCR beta chain described here comes from a study of blood T cell repertoires in COVID-19. Across the study: Sample material is recorded as cDNA or gDNA derived from T cells, B-cell-depleted T cells, or PBMCs.

The Seattle site enrolled patients during active infection and followed them longitudinally. In the original analysis: Estimation of nucleated cell counts relied on the amplification of reference gene primers. Measured with immunoSEQ multiplex PCR; TCRdb has only the in-frame clones, and not every one. V, J and clone size reflect that table, while D and trimming were determined from the DNA. The sample records 260,000 or so clones, 81% being singletons. Sequencing was performed on peripheral blood. This receptor was obtained from a woman of 80 years or more with COVID-19, enrolled during active disease.

CDR3: CALRDSWNTEAFF. The CDR3 DNA sequence: TGTGCCCTAAGGGACAGCTGGAACACTGAAGCTTTCTTT. The rearrangement joins TRBV30 to TRBJ1-1; TRBD1 matches at 7 bases. CDR3 length equals 13 residues. CDR1 is GTSNPN and CDR2 is SVGIG in the germline V gene (reference sequence). Losses at the gene ends were 8 bases for V and 1 base for J; bases not matched to a gene: 7.